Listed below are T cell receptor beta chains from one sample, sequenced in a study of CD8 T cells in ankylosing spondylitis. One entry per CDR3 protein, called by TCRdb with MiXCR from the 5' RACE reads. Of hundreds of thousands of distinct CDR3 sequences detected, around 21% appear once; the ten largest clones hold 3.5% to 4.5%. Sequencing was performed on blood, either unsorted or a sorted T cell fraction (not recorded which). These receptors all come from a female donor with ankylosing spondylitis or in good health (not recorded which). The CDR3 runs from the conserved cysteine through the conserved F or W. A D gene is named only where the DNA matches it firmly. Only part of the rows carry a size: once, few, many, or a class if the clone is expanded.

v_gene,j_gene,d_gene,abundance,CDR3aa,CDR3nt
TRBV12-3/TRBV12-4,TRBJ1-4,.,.,CASSLRGKGEKLFF,TGTGCCAGCAGTTTACGGGGGAAGGGGGAAAAACTGTTTTTT
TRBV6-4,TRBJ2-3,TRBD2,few,CASSPLAASTDTQYF,TGTGCCAGCAGTCCCCTAGCGGCTAGCACAGATACGCAGTATTTT
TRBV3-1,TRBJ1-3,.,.,CASSQGSPNTIYF,TGTGCCAGCAGCCAAGGATCGCCTAACACCATATATTTT
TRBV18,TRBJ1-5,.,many,CASSREGNQPQHF,TGTGCCAGCAGCCGAGAGGGCAATCAGCCCCAGCATTTT
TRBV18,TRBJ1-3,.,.,CASSPLSAGDSGNTIYF,TGTGCCAGCTCACCACTCTCCGCAGGCGACTCTGGAAACACCATATATTTT
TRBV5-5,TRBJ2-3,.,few,CASSFPEDQPTDTQYF,TGTGCCAGCAGCTTCCCGGAGGATCAACCCACAGATACGCAGTATTTT
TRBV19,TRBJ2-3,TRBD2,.,CASSIGTSGTDTQYF,TGTGCCAGTAGTATCGGGACTAGCGGGACAGATACGCAGTATTTT
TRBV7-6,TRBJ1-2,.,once,CASSFSSGNRGGYTF,TGTGCCAGCAGCTTTTCATCGGGGAATAGAGGTGGCTACACCTTC
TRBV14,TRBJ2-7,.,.,CASSLTPLGEQYF,TGTGCCAGCAGCCTCACCCCTCTTGGGGAGCAGTACTTC
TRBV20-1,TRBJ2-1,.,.,CSAVGDFNEQFF,TGCAGTGCTGTAGGGGATTTCAATGAGCAGTTCTTC
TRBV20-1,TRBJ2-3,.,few,CSAEGGGTIRSTDTQYF,TGCAGTGCGGAGGGGGGCGGGACTATCCGAAGCACAGATACGCAGTATTTT
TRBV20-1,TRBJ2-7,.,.,CSARDPGEHEQYF,TGCAGTGCTAGAGACCCAGGGGAGCACGAGCAGTACTTC
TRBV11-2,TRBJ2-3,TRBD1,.,CASSPRTGVYTDTQYF,TGTGCCAGCAGCCCCCGGACAGGGGTCTACACAGATACGCAGTATTTT
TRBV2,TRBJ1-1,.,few,CASSSNKNTEAFF,TGTGCCAGCAGTTCTAATAAGAACACTGAAGCTTTCTTT
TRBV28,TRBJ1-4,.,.,CASSRVRSEKLFF,TGTGCCAGCAGCAGGGTGCGAAGTGAAAAACTGTTTTTT
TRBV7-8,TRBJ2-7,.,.,CASSLKEGPYEQYF,TGTGCCAGCAGCTTAAAGGAGGGCCCCTACGAGCAGTACTTC
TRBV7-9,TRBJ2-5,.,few,CASSLAGTRFVETQYF,TGTGCCAGCAGCTTAGCAGGGACACGTTTCGTAGAGACCCAGTACTTC
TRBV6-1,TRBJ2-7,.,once,CASSKTEYEQYF,TGTGCCAGCAGTAAAACAGAATACGAGCAGTACTTC
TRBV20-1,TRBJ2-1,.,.,CSAREFQRNEQFF,TGCAGTGCTAGGGAGTTTCAGCGCAATGAGCAGTTCTTC
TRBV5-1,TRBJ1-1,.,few,CASSLNPFRTVNMNTEAFF,TGCGCCAGCAGCTTAAACCCCTTTAGGACAGTGAACATGAACACTGAAGCTTTCTTT
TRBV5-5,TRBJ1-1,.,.,CASSLGMGPLPTEAFF,TGTGCCAGCAGCTTGGGAATGGGGCCTTTACCCACTGAAGCTTTCTTT
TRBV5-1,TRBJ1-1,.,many,CASSSSTGLGTEAFF,TGCGCCAGCAGCTCCTCGACAGGCCTTGGAACTGAAGCTTTCTTT
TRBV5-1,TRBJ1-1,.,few,CASSPPGGPNTEAFF,TGCGCCAGCAGCCCCCCCGGGGGACCGAACACTGAAGCTTTCTTT
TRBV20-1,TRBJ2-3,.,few,CSAITPGHSSTDTQYF,TGCAGTGCTATTACACCAGGACACTCATCCACAGATACGCAGTATTTT
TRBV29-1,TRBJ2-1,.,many,CSVGRPYNEQFF,TGCAGCGTTGGCCGCCCGTACAATGAGCAGTTCTTC
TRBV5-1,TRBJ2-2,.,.,CASNPGRGYPGELFF,TGCGCCAGCAACCCGGGACGAGGGTATCCCGGGGAGCTGTTTTTT
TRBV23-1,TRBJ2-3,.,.,CASSQSGDKDTQYF,TGCGCCAGCAGTCAATCGGGAGACAAAGATACGCAGTATTTT
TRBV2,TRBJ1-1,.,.,CASSVWNTEAFF,TGTGCCAGCAGTGTGTGGAACACTGAAGCTTTCTTT
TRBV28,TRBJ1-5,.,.,CASSSGQNSPQHF,TGTGCCAGCAGTTCTGGACAGAACAGCCCCCAGCATTTT
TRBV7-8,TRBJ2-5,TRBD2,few,CASSSPGLQETQYF,TGTGCCAGCAGCTCCCCGGGACTACAAGAGACCCAGTACTTC
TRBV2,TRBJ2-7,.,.,CASSPDTFLEQYF,TGTGCCAGCAGTCCGGACACATTCCTCGAGCAGTACTTC
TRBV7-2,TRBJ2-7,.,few,CASSLADGGAYEQYF,TGTGCCAGCAGCTTAGCCGACGGCGGTGCCTACGAGCAGTACTTC
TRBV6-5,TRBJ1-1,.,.,CASSYGFREHTEAFF,TGTGCCAGCAGTTACGGTTTTCGTGAGCACACTGAAGCTTTCTTT
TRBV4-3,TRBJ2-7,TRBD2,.,CASSLQAGEVNEQYF,TGCGCCAGCAGCCTGCAAGCGGGAGAGGTGAACGAGCAGTACTTC
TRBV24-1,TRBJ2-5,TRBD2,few,CATAGVMETQYF,TGTGCCACGGCGGGAGTGATGGAGACCCAGTACTTC
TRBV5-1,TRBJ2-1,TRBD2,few,CASSFLSLAVYNEQFF,TGCGCCAGCAGCTTTTTAAGCCTAGCGGTATACAATGAGCAGTTCTTC
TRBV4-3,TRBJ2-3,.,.,CASSQGHLDPGTDTQYF,TGCGCCAGCAGCCAAGGCCATTTGGACCCGGGCACAGATACGCAGTATTTT
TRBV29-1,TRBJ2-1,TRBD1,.,CSAVAWTGQFF,TGCAGCGCTGTGGCTTGGACAGGGCAGTTCTTC
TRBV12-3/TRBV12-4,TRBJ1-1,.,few,CASSSRPNTEAFF,TGTGCCAGCAGTTCAAGACCGAACACTGAAGCTTTCTTT